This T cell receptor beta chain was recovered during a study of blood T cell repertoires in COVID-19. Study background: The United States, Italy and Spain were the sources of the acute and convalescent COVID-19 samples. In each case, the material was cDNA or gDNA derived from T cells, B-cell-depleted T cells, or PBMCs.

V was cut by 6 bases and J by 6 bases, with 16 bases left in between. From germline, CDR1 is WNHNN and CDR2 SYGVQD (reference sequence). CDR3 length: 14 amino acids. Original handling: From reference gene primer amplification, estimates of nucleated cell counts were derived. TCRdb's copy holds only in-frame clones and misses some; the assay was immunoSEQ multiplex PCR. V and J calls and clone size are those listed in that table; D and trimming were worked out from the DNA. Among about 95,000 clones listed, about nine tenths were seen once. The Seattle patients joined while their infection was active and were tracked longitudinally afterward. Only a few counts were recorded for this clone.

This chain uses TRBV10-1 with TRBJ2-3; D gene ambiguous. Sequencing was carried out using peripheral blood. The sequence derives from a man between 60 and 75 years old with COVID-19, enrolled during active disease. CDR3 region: CASSFAEGWDTQYF. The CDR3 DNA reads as TGCGCCAGCAGCTTCGCGGAAGGTTGGGATACGCAGTATTTT.